Below are 32 T cell receptor beta chains sequenced from a single sample in a study of control samples from healthy donors and cancer patients. Clones were sequenced by immunoSEQ multiplex PCR, and TCRdb holds only the in-frame ones, with some missing. Recorded here are 150,000 to 200,000 clones; the top ten clones represent around 2%. Sequencing was carried out using blood. The receptors originated from a woman in her thirties in good health.

The chain couples TRBV6-2 or TRBV6-3 to TRBJ2-1; 8 bases line up with TRBD2. CDR1 MNHEY and CDR2 SVGEGT come from the germline V gene. The J segment lost 1 base and the V segment lost 2 bases, leaving 7 bases of the junction unmatched. There are 17 residues in the CDR3. This CDR3 reads CASSYAPERGSYNEQFF. The CDR3 DNA reads as TGTGCCAGCAGTTACGCTCCGGAGCGGGGGTCCTACAATGAGCAGTTCTTC.

V is TRBV5-6 and J is TRBJ2-3; the match to TRBD1 covers 8 bases. Germline-derived CDR1 and CDR2 are SGHDT and YYEEEE. The CDR3 sequence is 14 residues long. The J segment lost 6 bases and the V segment lost 4 bases, leaving 7 bases of the junction unmatched. The DNA of the CDR3 is TGTGCCAGCAGCGACGACAGGGGCCGGGATACGCAGTATTTT. Translating gives CASSDDRGRDTQYF.

The V gene is TRBV28, the J gene TRBJ1-4; D is unresolved. Germline V lookup: CDR1 MDHEN, CDR2 SYDVKM. This CDR3 contains 12 residues. Trimming took off 5 bases at V and 10 bases at J, with 11 bases between the two ends. CDR3 DNA: TGTGCCAGCAGTCCCCCCCTAGGAAAACTGTTTTTT. Translated: CASSPPLGKLFF.

V and J are TRBV19 and TRBJ1-4; perhaps TRBD1 as D (5 bases). V gave up 5 bases and J gave up 13 bases, with 20 bases separating them. The CDR3 spans 14 residues. Per germline, CDR1 LNHDA and CDR2 SQIVND (reference sequence). CDR3 sequence reads: CASSPTVFGQGLFF. CDR3 coding DNA: TGTGCCAGTAGTCCGACTGTATTTGGGCAGGGACTGTTTTTT.

The chain employs TRBV2 and TRBJ2-7; the D is unclear. This CDR3 spans 12 amino acids. Germline values: CDR1 SNHLY, CDR2 FYNNEI. The V end was cut by 7 bases, the J end by 3 bases, with 10 bases between. Here the CDR3 DNA reads TGTGCCAGCAATGATCGGCGCTACGAGCAGTACTTC. Amino acid sequence: CASNDRRYEQYF.

The chain employs TRBV19 and TRBJ1-1; D remains unclear. CDR1 and CDR2 from the germline V gene are LNHDA and SQIVND (reference sequence). V was trimmed by 3 bases and J by 5 bases, leaving 7 bases between them. The CDR3 is made up of 12 amino acids. The CDR3 nucleotides read TGTGCCAGTAGTATTGGGTGGACTGAAGCTTTCTTT. The encoded protein is CASSIGWTEAFF.

The chain joins TRBV30 to TRBJ2-3, with TRBD2 matching over 12 bases. Germline V gene lookup returns CDR1 GTSNPN and CDR2 SVGIG (reference sequence). The CDR3 sequence is 17 residues long. V gave up 0 bases and J gave up 8 bases; unmatched junction bases: 12. The CDR3 protein is CAWSVRLAGAEVGTQYF. The CDR3 nucleotides are TGTGCCTGGAGTGTACGACTAGCGGGGGCGGAAGTGGGTACGCAGTATTTT.

The chain links TRBV18 to TRBJ2-7; 10 bases map to TRBD1. The V gene's germline CDR1 is KGHSH and CDR2 LQKENI. The CDR3 contains 15 residues. V trimming: 6 bases; J trimming: 2 bases; junction bases outside the gene matches: 7. The CDR3 DNA sequence: TGTGCCAGCTCCCCCGGACAGGGGGTTACCTACGAGCAGTACTTC. Residues: CASSPGQGVTYEQYF.

V usage is TRBV5-4 and J usage is TRBJ1-2; D might be TRBD1 (5 bases). Between the trimmed V and J ends, which lost 4 bases and 4 bases, there was a span of 14 bases. CDR1 and CDR2 from the germline V gene are SGHNT and YYREEE (reference sequence). This CDR3 is 14 amino acids long. CDR3 bases: TGTGCCAGCAGCACCCCGGGACGCTTCTATGGCTACACCTTC. This gives the protein CASSTPGRFYGYTF.

This sequence joins TRBV5-1 and TRBJ2-3; TRBD2 might be the D (5 bases). This CDR3 contains 16 residues. Looked up from germline, CDR1 is SGHRS and CDR2 is YFSETQ. V gave up 2 bases and J gave up 0 bases, with 13 bases separating them. The CDR3 region has the DNA TGCGCCAGCAGCTTTGATCCGACGGGGAGCACAGATACGCAGTATTTT. This gives the protein CASSFDPTGSTDTQYF.

The rearrangement links TRBV7-2 to TRBJ2-3, with D unclear. The CDR3 contains 14 residues. Germline V gene lookup returns CDR1 SGHTA and CDR2 FQGNSA. The V gene lost 10 bases and the J gene lost 6 bases, with 20 bases spanning the gap. The chain's CDR3 is CATRASKSRDTQYF. In DNA form, the CDR3 reads TGTGCCACCCGGGCCTCCAAATCCCGGGATACGCAGTATTTT.

This chain uses TRBV28 with TRBJ1-5; D perhaps matches TRBD1 (5 bases). V was pared by 2 bases and J by 7 bases, with 21 bases between. Per germline, CDR1 MDHEN and CDR2 SYDVKM. This CDR3 has 17 amino acids. CDR3: CASSLLGAGGPRQPQHF. CDR3 nucleotide sequence: TGTGCCAGCAGTTTACTCGGGGCCGGGGGTCCCCGACAGCCCCAGCATTTT. Looking up the rest from reference TRBV28 and TRBJ1-5 gives the full variable domain: DVKVTQSSRYLVKRTGEKVFLECVQDMDHENMFWYRQDPGLGLRLIYFSYDVKMKEKGDIPEGYSVSREKKERFSLILESASTNQTSMYLCASSLLGAGGPRQPQHFGDGTRLSIL.

This chain links TRBV7-8 with TRBJ1-1; no clear D. The germline V gene has CDR1 SGHVS and CDR2 FQNEAQ. The CDR3 length is 13 residues. Trimming pared 5 bases from V and 0 bases from J, leaving 7 bases between. For the CDR3, the DNA is TGTGCCAGCAGCCAAGGCATGAACACTGAAGCTTTCTTT. Translation: CASSQGMNTEAFF.

The rearrangement joins TRBV27 to TRBJ2-1, with 9 bases matching TRBD1. Germline loops: CDR1 MNHEY, CDR2 SMNVEV (reference sequence). The CDR3 spans 16 residues. V was pared by 2 bases and J by 5 bases, with 7 bases of the junction left unmatched. CDR3 nucleotides: TGTGCCAGCAGTTTACGCTGGACAGGGGACGACAATGAGCAGTTCTTC. Amino acids: CASSLRWTGDDNEQFF.

V usage is TRBV29-1 and J usage is TRBJ2-3; 7 bases match TRBD2. Germline CDR1 is SQVTM and CDR2 is ANQGSEA. Trimming cost V 7 bases and J 0 bases; bases outside gene matches: 4. The CDR3 sequence is 13 residues long. The CDR3: CSDREGSTDTQYF. Here the CDR3 DNA reads TGCAGCGATAGGGAGGGGAGCACAGATACGCAGTATTTT.

The chain recombines TRBV18 with TRBJ2-7, with 11 bases lining up with TRBD1. Trimming cost V 3 bases and J 5 bases; bases outside gene matches: 3. The CDR3 loop spans 14 amino acids. CDR1 is KGHSH, CDR2 LQKENI, per germline. This chain's CDR3 is CASSPGTGGHEQYF. Written as DNA, the CDR3 is TGTGCCAGCTCACCTGGGACAGGGGGGCACGAGCAGTACTTC. The full variable domain, in which reference TRBV18 and TRBJ2-7 provide the parts outside the CDR3, is NAGVMQNPRHLVRRRGQEARLRCSPMKGHSHVYWYRQLPEEGLKFMVYLQKENIIDESGMPKERFSAEFPKEGPSILRIQQVVRGDSAAYFCASSPGTGGHEQYFGPGTRLTVT.

The chain is built from TRBV27 and TRBJ1-1; no definite D call. The CDR3 has 12 residues. The germline gives CDR1 MNHEY, CDR2 SMNVEV (reference sequence). Trimming pared 5 bases from V and 8 bases from J, leaving 12 bases between. The CDR3 here is CASSKAWGEAFF. CDR3 DNA: TGTGCCAGCAGTAAGGCGTGGGGAGAAGCTTTCTTT.

V and J are TRBV12-5 and TRBJ2-5, with 12 bases fitting TRBD1. With 1 base clipped from V and 5 bases from J, the junction kept 8 bases outside the gene matches. Germline V lookup: CDR1 LGHNT, CDR2 FRNRAP. The CDR3 spans 17 residues. DNA for the CDR3: TGTGCTAGTGGTTTGGCTCAAGGGACAGGGGGCGCTGAGACCCAGTACTTC. Translation gives CASGLAQGTGGAETQYF. Full variable domain (remainder filled in from reference TRBV12-5 and TRBJ2-5): DARVTQTPRHKVTEMGQEVTMRCQPILGHNTVFWYRQTMMQGLELLAYFRNRAPLDDSGMPKDRFSAEMPDATLATLKIQPSEPRDSAVYFCASGLAQGTGGAETQYFGPGTRLLVL.

The genes are TRBV18 and TRBJ2-2, with TRBD2 as a possible D gene (5 bases). This CDR3 has 17 residues. Germline V gives CDR1 KGHSH, CDR2 LQKENI. Trimming left V 2 bases short and J 4 bases short, with 17 bases between. CDR3 protein: CASSPKRGQSVTGELFF. For the CDR3, the DNA is TGTGCCAGCTCACCAAAAAGAGGGCAGAGCGTCACCGGGGAGCTGTTTTTT.

The J gene is TRBJ1-1, the V gene TRBV4-1; D is perhaps TRBD1 (6 bases). This CDR3 region has 15 residues. In germline, CDR1 is MGHRA, CDR2 YSYEKL. V was shortened by 0 bases and J by 1 base, with 9 bases between the two germline ends. CDR3 DNA sequence: TGCGCCAGCAGCCAAGATAGACAGGAGAACACTGAAGCTTTCTTT. Protein sequence: CASSQDRQENTEAFF.

V gene TRBV5-1 combines with J gene TRBJ2-7; TRBD1 agrees at 7 bases. V shed 7 bases and J 2 bases; nucleotides not matched to a gene: 6. Germline CDR1 is SGHRS and CDR2 is YFSETQ. This CDR3 region has 13 residues. The CDR3 spells CASATGKPYEQYF. The CDR3 bases are TGCGCCAGCGCGACAGGGAAACCCTACGAGCAGTACTTC.

This rearrangement joins TRBV9 to TRBJ2-3, with unresolved D. CDR1 SGDLS and CDR2 YYNGEE come from the germline V gene. V was trimmed by 0 bases and J by 0 bases, leaving 8 bases between them. The CDR3 runs 15 residues. This CDR3 reads CASSVAKPSTDTQYF. CDR3 sequence (DNA): TGTGCCAGCAGCGTAGCGAAACCTAGCACAGATACGCAGTATTTT.

The chain is built from TRBV23-1 and TRBJ1-5; D possibly corresponds to TRBD1 (5 bases). TRBV23-1 counts as an open reading frame of uncertain function. V was pared by 4 bases and J by 5 bases, with 12 bases between. This CDR3 comprises 14 residues. CDR3 sequence: CASSPRGTHQPQHF. The CDR3, as DNA: TGCGCCAGCAGTCCGCGGGGGACTCATCAGCCCCAGCATTTT.

V gene TRBV7-9 combines with J gene TRBJ1-2; possibly TRBD1 for D (5 bases). Per germline, CDR1 SEHNR and CDR2 FQNEAQ (reference sequence). This CDR3 has 11 residues. The germline V and J ends were trimmed by 5 bases and 5 bases, with 6 bases remaining between them. CDR3 in DNA: TGTGCCAGCAGCACAGGTTATGGCTACACCTTC. Its protein is CASSTGYGYTF. The entire variable domain, with the rest obtained from reference TRBV7-9 and TRBJ1-2, is as follows: DTGVSQNPRHKITKRGQNVTFRCDPISEHNRLYWYRQTLGQGPEFLTYFQNEAQLEKSRLLSDRFSAERPKGSFSTLEIQRTEQGDSAMYLCASSTGYGYTFGSGTRLTVV.

CDR3 coding DNA: TGTGCCAGCAGCTTGTACCATAAACAGGTAAGCACAGATACGCAGTATTTT. It yields the protein CASSLYHKQVSTDTQYF. V and J are TRBV7-2 and TRBJ2-3, with D tentatively TRBD1 (5 bases). The CDR3 sequence is 17 residues long. Trimming pared 3 bases from V and 0 bases from J, leaving 16 bases between. Germline-derived CDR1 and CDR2 are SGHTA and FQGNSA.

The gene calls are TRBV19 and TRBJ2-5; no firm D call. The V end was cut by 5 bases, the J end by 5 bases, with 12 bases between. The CDR3 covers 13 residues. Per germline, CDR1 LNHDA and CDR2 SQIVND (reference sequence). In DNA form, the CDR3 reads TGTGCCAGTAGTGCGCGTACTTACGAGACCCAGTACTTC. As protein: CASSARTYETQYF.

The chain is built from TRBV10-3 and TRBJ1-3; the D is unclear. The CDR3 is made up of 17 amino acids. The ends were cut back, 3 bases at V and 0 bases at J, with 15 bases in the middle. CDR1 is ENHRY and CDR2 is SYGVKD in the germline V gene. CDR3 amino acids: CAISDPGQSSSGNTIYF. CDR3 DNA sequence: TGTGCCATCAGTGACCCCGGGCAGTCCAGCTCTGGAAACACCATATATTTT.

The chain couples TRBV10-3 to TRBJ1-1, with TRBD1 matching 9 bases. CDR3 length: 15 amino acids. The V gene end was trimmed by 1 base and the J gene end by 4 bases; junction bases not matched to a gene: 4. Germline CDR1 is ENHRY and CDR2 is SYGVKD. CDR3 in amino acids: CAISELQGAGTEAFF. CDR3 in DNA: TGTGCCATCAGTGAGTTACAGGGGGCGGGCACTGAAGCTTTCTTT.

The chain couples TRBV2 to TRBJ2-6, with unresolved D. CDR3 size: 15 residues. The germline gives CDR1 SNHLY, CDR2 FYNNEI. The germline V and J ends were trimmed by 7 bases and 4 bases, with 14 bases remaining between them. This CDR3 is CASNEVPFGANVLTF. In nucleotides, the CDR3 is TGTGCCAGCAATGAGGTGCCTTTCGGGGCCAACGTCCTGACTTTC.

The chain recombines TRBV3-1 (or the pseudogene TRBV3-2) with TRBJ1-2, with D perhaps matching TRBD1 (6 bases). There are 13 residues in the CDR3. The V end was cut by 3 bases, the J end by 2 bases, with 7 bases between. Germline V gene sequence: CDR1 LGHDT, CDR2 YNNKEL (reference sequence). CDR3 sequence: CASSHDRNYGYTF. As DNA, the CDR3 is TGTGCCAGCAGCCACGACAGGAACTATGGCTACACCTTC.

The chain joins TRBV19 to TRBJ2-7, with TRBD1 identical over 8 bases. The CDR3 contains 14 residues. The J segment lost 3 bases and the V segment lost 5 bases, leaving 6 bases of the junction unmatched. Germline CDR1 reads LNHDA; CDR2 reads SQIVND (reference sequence). The CDR3 here is CASSPRTGFYEQYF. Here the CDR3 DNA reads TGTGCCAGTAGTCCCCGGACAGGGTTCTACGAGCAGTACTTC.

The CDR3 loop is CASNRQGEGYEQYF. CDR3 nucleotides: TGCGCCAGCAACCGACAGGGGGAAGGCTACGAGCAGTACTTC. V gene TRBV5-1 combines with J gene TRBJ2-7; 9 bases align to TRBD1. Germline V gives CDR1 SGHRS, CDR2 YFSETQ. The CDR3 extends over 14 amino acids. V trimming: 6 bases; J trimming: 3 bases; junction bases outside the gene matches: 7.